What follows are 6 T cell receptor beta chains derived from one specimen sequenced in a study of early T cells in non-severe SARS-CoV-2 infection. TCRdb redid the calling of the 5' RACE reads with MiXCR, one entry per CDR3 protein. The sample yields 57,000 or so distinct CDR3 sequences, more than 10% seen once. The starting material was whole blood, obtained at baseline. The receptors were gathered from an adult who was a healthcare worker with PCR-confirmed SARS-CoV-2 infection or an uninfected control (not recorded which). The donor label of this sample is uncertain.

This clonotype appeared a few times. The chain uses TRBV24-1 and TRBJ2-3, with D possibly matching TRBD1 (5 bases). V was trimmed by 6 bases and J by 7 bases, leaving 16 bases between them. This CDR3 has 14 amino acids. Germline V CDR1 and CDR2: KGHDR, SFDVKD. CDR3 in amino acids: CATSRGLGMNTQYF. CDR3 bases: TGTGCCACCAGTAGGGGATTGGGGATGAATACGCAGTATTTT.

The V gene is TRBV2, the J gene TRBJ2-2; perhaps D is TRBD1 or TRBD2 (5 bases each). Trimming took off 6 bases at V and 2 bases at J, with 10 bases between the two ends. Germline CDR1 and CDR2: SNHLY and FYNNEI. The CDR3 is 14 amino acids. The CDR3 here is CASRRGTNTGELFF. The CDR3 DNA is TGTGCCAGCAGGCGAGGGACCAACACCGGGGAGCTGTTTTTT.

This clonotype was detected many times. The V gene is TRBV27, the J gene TRBJ2-1; unclear D gene. Germline-derived CDR1 and CDR2 are MNHEY and SMNVEV (reference sequence). The CDR3 extends over 15 amino acids. With 5 bases removed from V and 1 base from J, the gap between germline ends came to 12 bases. CDR3 loop: CASSRPGTSYNEQFF. CDR3 sequence (DNA): TGTGCCAGCAGTCGTCCGGGTACTTCCTACAATGAGCAGTTCTTC.

This clonotype was observed a few times. J is TRBJ2-5 and V is TRBV2; TRBD2 aligns across 8 bases. Germline values: CDR1 SNHLY, CDR2 FYNNEI. V shed 8 bases and J 0 bases; nucleotides not matched to a gene: 11. The CDR3 spans 16 residues. CDR3 sequence reads: CASRQPGLVYQETQYF. The CDR3 nucleotides read TGTGCCAGCCGCCAACCGGGACTAGTTTACCAAGAGACCCAGTACTTC.

In its sample, this clonotype was seen a few times. The V gene is TRBV9, the J gene TRBJ1-6, with 9 bases aligning to TRBD1. The CDR3 is 20 amino acids. Germline-derived CDR1 and CDR2 are SGDLS and YYNGEE. Trimming cost V 2 bases and J 3 bases; bases outside gene matches: 15. The CDR3 DNA sequence: TGTGCCAGCAGCGTGAGGCCACAGGGGACAGGGATGGGCTATAATTCACCCCTCCACTTT. It translates to CASSVRPQGTGMGYNSPLHF.

This chain links TRBV10-2 with TRBJ2-3; 9 bases are shared with TRBD1. V gave up 2 bases and J gave up 4 bases; unmatched junction bases: 7. The CDR3 is 16 amino acids. Germline lookup yields CDR1 WSHSY and CDR2 SAAADI. The CDR3 nucleotides are TGCGCCAGCAGTGAGCCTGGGACAGGGCGGTCAGATACGCAGTATTTT. It translates to CASSEPGTGRSDTQYF.